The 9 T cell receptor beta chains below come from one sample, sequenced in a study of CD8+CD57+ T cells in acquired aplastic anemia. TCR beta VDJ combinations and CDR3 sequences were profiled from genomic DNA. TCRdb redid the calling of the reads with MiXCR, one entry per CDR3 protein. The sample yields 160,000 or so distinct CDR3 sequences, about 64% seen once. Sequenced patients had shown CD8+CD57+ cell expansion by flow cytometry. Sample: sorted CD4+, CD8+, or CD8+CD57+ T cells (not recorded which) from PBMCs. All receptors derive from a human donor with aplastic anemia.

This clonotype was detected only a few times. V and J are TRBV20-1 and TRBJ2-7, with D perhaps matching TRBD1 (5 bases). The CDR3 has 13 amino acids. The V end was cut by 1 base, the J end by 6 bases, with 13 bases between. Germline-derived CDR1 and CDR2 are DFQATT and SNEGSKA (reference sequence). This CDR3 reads CSARGRAQLEQYF. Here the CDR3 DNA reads TGCAGTGCTAGAGGCAGGGCTCAACTCGAGCAGTACTTC.

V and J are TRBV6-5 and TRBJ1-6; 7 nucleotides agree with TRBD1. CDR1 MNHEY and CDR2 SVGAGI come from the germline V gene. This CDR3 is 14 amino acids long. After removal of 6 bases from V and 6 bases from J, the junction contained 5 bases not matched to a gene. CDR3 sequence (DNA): TGTGCCAGCAGACGAGGGGGCTCTAATTCACCCCTCCACTTT. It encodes CASRRGGSNSPLHF.

For the CDR3, the DNA is TGCGCCAGCAGTGCAATGGCAGAGTACAATGAGCAGTTCTTC. Amino acids: CASSAMAEYNEQFF. The chain uses TRBV10-2 and TRBJ2-1; D ambiguous. Germline V CDR1 and CDR2: WSHSY, SAAADI. V lost 4 bases and J lost 4, with 11 bases in between. The CDR3 sequence is 14 residues long.

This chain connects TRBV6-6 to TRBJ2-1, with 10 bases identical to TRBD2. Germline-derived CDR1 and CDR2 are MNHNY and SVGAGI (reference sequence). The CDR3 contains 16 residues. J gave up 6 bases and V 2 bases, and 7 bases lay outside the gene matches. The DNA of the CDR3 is TGTGCCAGCAGTTACCCCCGGACTAGCGGTTCCAATGAGCAGTTCTTC. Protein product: CASSYPRTSGSNEQFF.

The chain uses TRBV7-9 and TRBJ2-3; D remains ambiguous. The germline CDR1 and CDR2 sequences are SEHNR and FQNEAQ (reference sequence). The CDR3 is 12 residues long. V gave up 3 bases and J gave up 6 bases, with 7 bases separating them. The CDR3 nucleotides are TGTGCCAGCAGCTTCCGTCACGATACGCAGTATTTT. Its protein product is CASSFRHDTQYF.

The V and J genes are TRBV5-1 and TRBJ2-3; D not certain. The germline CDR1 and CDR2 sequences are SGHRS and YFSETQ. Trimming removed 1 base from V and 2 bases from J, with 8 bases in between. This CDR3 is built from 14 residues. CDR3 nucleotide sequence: TGCGCCAGCAGCTTGAGTACACCCACAGATACGCAGTATTTT. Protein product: CASSLSTPTDTQYF. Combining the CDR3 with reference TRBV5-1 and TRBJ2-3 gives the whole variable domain KAGVTQTPRYLIKTRGQQVTLSCSPISGHRSVSWYQQTPGQGLQFLFEYFSETQRNKGNFPGRFSGRQFSNSRSEMNVSTLELGDSALYLCASSLSTPTDTQYFGPGTRLTVL.

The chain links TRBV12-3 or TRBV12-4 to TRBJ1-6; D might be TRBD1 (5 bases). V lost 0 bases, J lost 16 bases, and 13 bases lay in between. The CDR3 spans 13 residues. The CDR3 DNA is TGTGCCAGCAGTTTAGCGGGGACGGAAAGACTCCACTTT. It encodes CASSLAGTERLHF.

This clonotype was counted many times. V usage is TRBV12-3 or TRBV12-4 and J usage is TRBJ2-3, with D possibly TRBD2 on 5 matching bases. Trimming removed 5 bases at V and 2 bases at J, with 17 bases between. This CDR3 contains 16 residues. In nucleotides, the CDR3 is TGTGCCAGCAGTCCTTCTAGCATTTCATTCACAGATACGCAGTATTTT. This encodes CASSPSSISFTDTQYF.

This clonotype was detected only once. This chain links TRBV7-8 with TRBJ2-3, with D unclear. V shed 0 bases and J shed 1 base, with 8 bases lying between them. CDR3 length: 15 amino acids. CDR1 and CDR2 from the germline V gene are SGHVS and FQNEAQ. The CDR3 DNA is TGTGCCAGCAGCTTAGCCCCGTGGGGCACAGATACGCAGTATTTT. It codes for CASSLAPWGTDTQYF.